This T cell receptor (beta chain) was sequenced during a study of blood T cell repertoires in COVID-19. Study summary: T cells, B-cell-depleted T cells, or PBMCs provided the cDNA or gDNA that served as material.

Method: immunoSEQ multiplex PCR; TCRdb's copy keeps in-frame clones and lacks some. The sample comprises approximately 360,000 clones, more than 75% of which are singletons, and around 0.95% rests with the top ten. Germline loops: CDR1 SGDLS, CDR2 YYNGEE. This CDR3 spans 13 amino acids. V trimming: 3 bases; J trimming: 8 bases; junction bases outside the gene matches: 5. The source material was PBMCs or T cells enriched from blood (not recorded which). The TCR sequence derives from a woman aged 30 to 39 with acute COVID-19. This chain joins TRBV9 and TRBJ2-5; 9 bases are a match to TRBD1. The CDR3 bases are TGTGCCAGCAGCGCCACACAGGGGGCTACCCAGTACTTC. Protein: CASSATQGATQYF.